This T cell receptor beta chain was captured in a study of blood T cell repertoires in COVID-19 (dated by TCRdb to 2020 to 2021). For the wider study: Samples from collaborators originated in the United States, Italy and Spain and spanned both the acute and convalescent phases of COVID-19. The material from the prospective study consisted of cDNA or gDNA derived from T cells, B-cell-depleted T cells, or PBMCs. The dataset comprised deeply sampled blood TCRbeta repertoires from subjects exposed to, actively infected with, or recovered from COVID-19. A freely available public database, intended as a resource for researchers studying the immune response to SARS-CoV-2, is where the repertoires were released. Samples came from the ongoing ImmuneRACE study (first 160 participants) plus 1,254 subjects from 6 global collaborators. A de-identified subject ID, COVID-19 status, age in years and sex were almost always included in the sample metadata. HLA class I and class II types, where available, came from metadata supplied by the sample provider rather than from assay-based typing. Here is what the overall study found, with its caveats: Clinical and demographic metadata were provided uncurated, with the amount varying by source and participant.

TCRbeta CDR3 regions were amplified from genomic DNA by means of the immunoSEQ Assay, a bias-controlled multiplex PCR. The paper's data handling went like this. The number of nucleated cells in each sample was estimated by amplification of reference gene primers within the assay. To quantify the absolute abundance of each unique TCRbeta CDR3 rearrangement, sequence reads were collapsed and filtered. Productive Simpson clonality was computed per sample as the square root of Simpson's diversity index over productive rearrangements. In its TCRdb copy, this immuneACCESS table keeps in-frame sequences only and misses some clones. Where compared with another copy, unresolved V genes explain less than half of these, and the others have no known cause. V, J and clone size derive from that table, while D and trimming were established from the DNA sequence. Present in this sample are about 90,000 clones, roughly 92% of which were seen just once. Roughly 5.9% of the sample lies in the top ten.

Collaborating institutions collected whole blood in K2EDTA tubes following their own protocols. For TCRbeta analysis, collaborator samples were shipped as frozen whole blood, as isolated PBMCs, or as DNA extracted from either sample type. To note about this clone: This receptor's antigen is unknown. Base qualities are not at hand, and no much larger clone is one base apart.

V sheds 0 bases and J sheds 4 bases, leaving 12 bases between their ends. The CDR3 goes from the cysteine to the phenylalanine over 14 residues. The CDR3 DNA has 42 bases and is translated from base 1. Looking up the germline V gene (reference sequence) yields CDR1 GTSNPN and CDR2 SVGIG. The sequenced material came from peripheral blood. The TCR sequence derives from a woman aged 60-70 years with active COVID-19. The chain is encoded by TRBV30 joined to TRBJ1-1; no D gene can be assigned with confidence. The CDR3 here reads CAWSVRREGTEAFF. At the DNA level, the sequence is TGTGCCTGGAGTGTACGGAGAGAAGGCACTGAAGCTTTCTTT.